These 15 T cell receptor beta chains came from one sample sequenced in a study of beta chain features in type 1 diabetes. Sequenced material consisted of expressed TCRB transcripts (all of the isolated RNA was reverse transcribed). Clones were read by immunoSEQ multiplex PCR, and TCRdb kept only the in-frame ones, dropping some. This table has hundreds of thousands of clones, 6.5% to 10% appearing once. The sequenced material came from central memory CD4+ T cells from blood. These receptors came from a woman younger than 35 in good health.

This clone came up many times. V is TRBV2 and J is TRBJ2-5, with 9 nucleotides matching TRBD2. Germline CDR1 reads SNHLY; CDR2 reads FYNNEI. Germline trimming cut 4 bases from V and 4 bases from J; bases unmatched to any gene: 7. The CDR3 has 15 residues. CDR3 in amino acids: CASSATSGVGETQYF. DNA of the CDR3: TGTGCCAGCAGTGCGACTAGCGGAGTGGGAGAGACCCAGTACTTC.

The chain recombines TRBV7-8 with TRBJ1-1, with a tentative D call TRBD1 (6 bases). The V end lost 5 bases, the J end lost 6 bases, and 16 bases lay between the germline ends. Germline CDR1 is SGHVS and CDR2 is FQNEAQ. The CDR3 covers 14 residues. CDR3 nucleotides: TGTGCCAGCAGCACCTCTGGGGGGGGCCCTGAAGCTTTCTTT. It is translated as CASSTSGGGPEAFF.

Many counts were recorded for this clone. The chain recombines TRBV14 with TRBJ2-3; 13 positions agree with TRBD2. The J segment lost 2 bases and the V segment lost 9 bases, leaving 2 bases of the junction unmatched. Per the germline V gene, CDR1 is SGHDN and CDR2 is FVKESK. The CDR3 covers 14 residues. The CDR3 loop is CASGLAGVTDTQYF. CDR3 coding DNA: TGTGCCAGTGGACTAGCGGGAGTCACAGATACGCAGTATTTT.

The J gene is TRBJ2-7, the V gene TRBV7-2; 14 bases are a match to TRBD2. The CDR3 length is 16 residues. Germline CDR1 and CDR2: SGHTA and FQGNSA. V lost 4 bases and J lost 7; bases outside the gene matches: 9. The DNA of the CDR3 is TGTGCCAGCAGCTCACCTGGGACTAGCGGGAGAGGTGAGCAGTACTTC. Translated: CASSSPGTSGRGEQYF.

The chain uses TRBV5-6 and TRBJ2-3; D possibly corresponds to TRBD1 (5 bases). Germline CDR1 and CDR2: SGHDT and YYEEEE. Trimming shortened V by 4 bases and J by 4 bases, and 10 bases separated the two germline ends. The CDR3 has 13 residues. The CDR3 loop reads CASSLHRSDTQYF. In nucleotides, the CDR3 is TGTGCCAGCAGCCTCCACAGGTCAGATACGCAGTATTTT. Based on the CDR3 plus reference TRBV5-6 and TRBJ2-3, the full variable domain is DAGVTQSPTHLIKTRGQQVTLRCSPKSGHDTVSWYQQALGQGPQFIFQYYEEEERQRGNFPDRFSGHQFPNYSSELNVNALLLGDSALYLCASSLHRSDTQYFGPGTRLTVL.

V and J are TRBV5-1 and TRBJ2-1, with 10 bases lining up with TRBD2. CDR1 SGHRS and CDR2 YFSETQ come from the germline V gene. V shed 0 bases and J 0 bases; nucleotides not matched to a gene: 12. The length of the CDR3 is 20 residues. The CDR3 DNA reads as TGCGCCAGCAGCTTGGTGTCTAGCGGGGGAATACAACGCTCCTACAATGAGCAGTTCTTC. This encodes CASSLVSSGGIQRSYNEQFF.

This clone was seen a single time. The rearrangement uses TRBV15 and TRBJ2-2, with 9 bases identical to TRBD2. V was pared by 5 bases and J by 5 bases, with 6 bases of the junction left unmatched. Germline V gene data show CDR1 as LNHNV and CDR2 as YYDKDF (reference sequence). The CDR3 extends over 15 amino acids. CDR3 residues: CATSGIAGVTGELFF. CDR3 DNA: TGTGCCACCAGCGGGATAGCGGGAGTAACCGGGGAGCTGTTTTTT.

This clone was seen only a few times. The gene calls are TRBV28 and TRBJ1-2, with TRBD1 identical over 8 bases. CDR3 length: 15 residues. V shed 6 bases, J shed 8 bases, and the junction held 14 bases outside the gene matches. CDR1 is MDHEN, CDR2 SYDVKM, per germline. The CDR3 bases are TGTGCCAGCAGCCCGGGGGACAGGCCCGGATGGGGCTACACCTTC. Residues: CASSPGDRPGWGYTF.

This clone was observed a handful of times. The chain uses TRBV6-5 and TRBJ2-2, with a possible D match to TRBD1 (6 bases). Germline V gene lookup returns CDR1 MNHEY and CDR2 SVGAGI. The ends were cut back, 5 bases at V and 3 bases at J, with 10 bases in the middle. The CDR3 spans 14 residues. CDR3 bases: TGTGCCAGCAGTCCCGGACAGTACACCGGGGAGCTGTTTTTT. Translation gives CASSPGQYTGELFF.

In this sample, this clone turned up a few times. The J gene is TRBJ1-3, the V gene TRBV9; D unresolved. Trimming took 3 bases from V and 4 from J, leaving 17 bases between them. This CDR3 is built from 16 residues. The germline gives CDR1 SGDLS, CDR2 YYNGEE. CDR3: CASSAQVSVFGNTIYF. In nucleotides, the CDR3 is TGTGCCAGCAGCGCCCAGGTTTCGGTTTTCGGAAACACCATATATTTT.

This clone was detected a few times. The CDR3, as DNA: TGTGCCAGCAGCTCCCAAGCGACAGTGAACACCGGGGAGCTGTTTTTT. Encoded protein: CASSSQATVNTGELFF. This rearrangement joins TRBV7-2 to TRBJ2-2; possibly TRBD1 for D (5 bases). The germline CDR1 and CDR2 sequences are SGHTA and FQGNSA. CDR3 length: 16 amino acids. V was cut by 4 bases and J by 1 base, with 13 bases left in between.

V usage is TRBV7-9 and J usage is TRBJ1-3, with D maybe TRBD1 (6 bases). This CDR3 region has 15 residues. The V and J ends lost 2 bases and 2 bases respectively, with 10 bases between them. Germline loops: CDR1 SEHNR, CDR2 FQNEAQ (reference sequence). CDR3 loop: CASSLFEGAGNTIYF. Here the CDR3 DNA reads TGTGCCAGCAGCTTATTCGAGGGGGCTGGAAACACCATATATTTT.

This clone was seen repeatedly, ten times or more. The V call is TRBV4-3, the J call TRBJ2-7; 8 nucleotides align to TRBD2. The V gene end was trimmed by 1 base and the J gene end by 3 bases; junction bases not matched to a gene: 5. The length of the CDR3 is 15 residues. The germline gives CDR1 LGHNA, CDR2 YSLEER. The CDR3 loop is CASSQVLADYYEQYF. The CDR3 bases are TGCGCCAGCAGCCAAGTACTAGCGGATTACTACGAGCAGTACTTC.

This clone was counted only a few times. V is TRBV7-2 and J is TRBJ2-5, with 14 nucleotides matching TRBD2. Germline-derived CDR1 and CDR2 are SGHTA and FQGNSA. Trimming cost V 5 bases and J 8 bases; bases outside gene matches: 7. This CDR3 has 15 residues. CDR3 sequence reads: CASSRDGTSGSTQYF. CDR3 DNA: TGTGCCAGCAGCAGAGACGGGACTAGCGGGAGCACCCAGTACTTC. Full variable domain (outside the CDR3, taken from reference TRBV7-2 and TRBJ2-5): GAGVSQSPSNKVTEKGKDVELRCDPISGHTALYWYRQSLGQGLEFLIYFQGNSAPDKSGLPSDRFSAERTGGSVSTLTIQRTQQEDSAVYLCASSRDGTSGSTQYFGPGTRLLVL.

This clone was counted between two and nine times. The J gene is TRBJ1-4, the V gene TRBV28; D is ambiguous. This CDR3 spans 12 amino acids. CDR1 and CDR2 (germline): MDHEN, SYDVKM. Deletions cut 5 bases from V and 8 bases from J, with 9 bases between. CDR3 sequence: CASSRTREKLFF. As DNA, the CDR3 is TGTGCCAGCAGTCGGACCCGGGAAAAACTGTTTTTT.